This T cell receptor beta chain is from a study of shared clonotypes between healthy human individuals. Findings and caveats of the study: Relative to memory subsets, naive subsets generally showed larger estimated richness.

The assay was immunoSEQ multiplex PCR, and TCRdb's table has in-frame clones only and misses some. The top ten clones hold around 24% of a sample with some 800,000 clones, 80% to 95% of them seen once. Terminally differentiated effector memory CD45RA+ cells were left out of the naive CD8 fraction, which was CD45RO-negative and positively selected for CCR7. The germline CDR1 and CDR2 sequences are SQVTM and ANQGSEA. The CDR3 sequence is 16 residues long. Unmatched junction bases numbered 3, after V lost 0 bases and J lost 2 bases. With respect to this clone: The antigen is undetermined.

The origin of this receptor is a man between 25 and 39 years old in good health. Sequencing was carried out using naive CD8+ T cells sorted from blood. This chain joins TRBV29-1 and TRBJ2-3, with 12 bases that match TRBD2. CDR3 sequence reads: CSVEDRTSGTTDTQYF. The CDR3 DNA is TGCAGCGTTGAAGACCGGACTAGCGGGACCACAGATACGCAGTATTTT.